These 24 T cell receptor beta chains share one sample of origin, sequenced in a study of T cell changes during pregnancy in multiple sclerosis. The data were produced by immunoSEQ multiplex PCR, yet TCRdb's version contains in-frame clones alone and is incomplete. The sample has 45,000 to 50,000 clones; around 94% are singletons. The source was CD4+ T cells from peripheral blood mononuclear cells, collected in the second trimester of pregnancy. The source of these receptors is a female donor in good health, enrolled as a control in a pregnancy study.

The chain is built from TRBV7-2 and TRBJ2-7; 7 bases are a match to TRBD2. The CDR3 loop spans 14 amino acids. CDR1 SGHTA and CDR2 FQGNSA come from the germline V gene. V gave up 7 bases and J gave up 0 bases; unmatched junction bases: 6. CDR3 nucleotide sequence: TGTGCCAGCACCGGGACTATAAGCTCCTACGAGCAGTACTTC. It is translated as CASTGTISSYEQYF.

The J gene is TRBJ2-5, the V gene TRBV5-1, with D hard to call. This CDR3 contains 12 residues. Deletions cut 0 bases from V and 3 bases from J, with 3 bases between. In germline, CDR1 is SGHRS, CDR2 YFSETQ. In DNA, the CDR3 is TGCGCCAGCAGCTTGGCCGAAGAGACCCAGTACTTC. Translating gives CASSLAEETQYF.

Written as DNA, the CDR3 is TGTGCCAGCAGCTTAAAGAGACAGTCGGAGACCCAGTACTTC. Protein sequence: CASSLKRQSETQYF. V is TRBV7-2 and J is TRBJ2-5; perhaps TRBD1 as D (5 bases). CDR3 size: 14 residues. Germline CDR1 is SGHTA and CDR2 is FQGNSA. V dropped 2 bases and J dropped 5 bases, with 12 bases sitting between them.

The chain has TRBV6-1 and TRBJ1-5; no clear D gene. This CDR3 has 13 residues. CDR1 MNHNS and CDR2 SASEGT come from the germline V gene. V lost 5 bases to trimming and J lost 3 bases, with 8 bases between them. CDR3 DNA sequence: TGTGCCAGCAGTAGCCCCTCCAATCAGCCCCAGCATTTT. Residues: CASSSPSNQPQHF.

The CDR3 region is CARERGNQETQYF. CDR3 nucleotides: TGTGCCAGGGAGCGGGGGAACCAAGAGACCCAGTACTTC. The chain links TRBV19 to TRBJ2-5; 8 bases are a match to TRBD2. Germline CDR1 and CDR2: LNHDA and SQIVND (reference sequence). The CDR3 sequence is 13 residues long. Trimming took 9 bases from V and 0 from J; bases not matched to a gene: 3.

This clone has just one count. The rearrangement uses TRBV27 and TRBJ1-1; weak D call: TRBD1 (6 bases). Per germline, CDR1 MNHEY and CDR2 SMNVEV (reference sequence). V was shortened by 2 bases and J by 2 bases, with 21 bases between the two germline ends. The CDR3 extends over 18 amino acids. The CDR3 protein is CASSLILGQKHVNTEAFF. CDR3 nucleotides: TGTGCCAGCAGTTTAATCCTCGGACAGAAACATGTCAACACTGAAGCTTTCTTT.

This rearrangement joins TRBV5-5 to TRBJ1-6, with 7 bases aligning to TRBD1. CDR1 is SGHKS, CDR2 YYEKEE, per germline (reference sequence). This CDR3 contains 15 residues. The trim removed 4 bases at V and 5 bases at J, leaving 6 bases unmatched. CDR3 coding DNA: TGTGCCAGCAGCCCACCGACAGGGAATAATTCACCCCTCCACTTT. This translates into CASSPPTGNNSPLHF.

This chain uses TRBV7-3 with TRBJ2-2; 11 nucleotides match TRBD2. CDR1 SGHTA and CDR2 FQGTGA come from the germline V gene. The CDR3 extends over 16 amino acids. V was pared by 5 bases and J by 3 bases, with 5 bases of the junction left unmatched. The CDR3 sequence is CASSPSGGTYTGELFF. Here the CDR3 DNA reads TGTGCCAGCAGCCCTAGCGGGGGGACGTACACCGGGGAGCTGTTTTTT.

V and J are TRBV5-8 and TRBJ1-6, with 9 positions matching TRBD1. This CDR3 comprises 16 residues. V lost 6 bases and J lost 10; bases outside the gene matches: 14. CDR1 is SGHTS, CDR2 YDEGEE, per germline. The CDR3 reads CASTPLPGQGRSPLHF. The CDR3 region has the DNA TGTGCCAGCACCCCTCTACCGGGACAGGGAAGGTCACCCCTCCACTTT.

J is TRBJ1-5 and V is TRBV25-1; 7 bases agree with TRBD1. The V gene's germline CDR1 is MGHDK and CDR2 SYGVNS. The CDR3 consists of 14 residues. V shed 3 bases, J shed 3 bases, and the junction held 2 bases outside the gene matches. CDR3 sequence reads: CASSETGINQPQHF. CDR3 nucleotide sequence: TGTGCCAGCAGTGAGACAGGGATCAATCAGCCCCAGCATTTT.

The chain recombines TRBV6-1 with TRBJ2-7; 9 bases map to TRBD1. Trimming removed 2 bases from V and 2 bases from J; junction bases left unmatched: 1. CDR1 MNHNS and CDR2 SASEGT come from the germline V gene. CDR3 size: 14 residues. CDR3 sequence reads: CASSENRGPYEQYF. DNA of the CDR3: TGTGCCAGCAGTGAAAACAGGGGGCCCTACGAGCAGTACTTC.

The V gene is TRBV15, the J gene TRBJ1-5; 8 bases line up with TRBD1. Germline V CDR1 and CDR2: LNHNV, YYDKDF (reference sequence). Germline trimming cut 0 bases from V and 6 bases from J; bases unmatched to any gene: 4. The CDR3 extends over 15 amino acids. The CDR3 nucleotides read TGTGCCACCAGCAGAGATTTCGACAGGGGTCAGCCCCAGCATTTT. It encodes CATSRDFDRGQPQHF.

The rearrangement uses TRBV6-5 and TRBJ2-7; a weak D match, TRBD1 (5 bases). The V gene's germline CDR1 is MNHEY and CDR2 SVGAGI. The germline V and J ends were trimmed by 0 bases and 2 bases, with 14 bases remaining between them. The CDR3 loop spans 16 amino acids. The CDR3 DNA is TGTGCCAGCAGTTACTCGAATCCGGACAATGCCTACGAGCAGTACTTC. It specifies CASSYSNPDNAYEQYF.

The V call is TRBV5-1, the J call TRBJ2-1; a possible D gene is TRBD1 (7 bases). There are 14 residues in the CDR3. The V end was cut by 2 bases, the J end by 8 bases, with 14 bases between. The germline gives CDR1 SGHRS, CDR2 YFSETQ. CDR3 amino acids: CASSLRTGGDEQFF. The CDR3 bases are TGCGCCAGCAGCTTAAGGACAGGAGGGGATGAGCAGTTCTTC. Using reference TRBV5-1 and TRBJ2-1 for the parts outside the CDR3, the full variable domain is KAGVTQTPRYLIKTRGQQVTLSCSPISGHRSVSWYQQTPGQGLQFLFEYFSETQRNKGNFPGRFSGRQFSNSRSEMNVSTLELGDSALYLCASSLRTGGDEQFFGPGTRLTVL.

The V gene is TRBV19, the J gene TRBJ2-1; D not certain. The CDR3 runs 12 residues. V was clipped by 3 bases and J by 6 bases, with 6 bases between them. Per the germline V gene, CDR1 is LNHDA and CDR2 is SQIVND (reference sequence). The CDR3 DNA follows: TGTGCCAGTAGTATCCAGCGCAATGAGCAGTTCTTC. As protein: CASSIQRNEQFF. The entire variable domain, with the rest obtained from reference TRBV19 and TRBJ2-1, is as follows: DGGITQSPKYLFRKEGQNVTLSCEQNLNHDAMYWYRQDPGQGLRLIYYSQIVNDFQKGDIAEGYSVSREKKESFPLTVTSAQKNPTAFYLCASSIQRNEQFFGPGTRLTVL.

The V and J genes are TRBV30 and TRBJ2-1; D is unclear. There are 14 residues in the CDR3. With 0 bases removed from V and 4 bases from J, the gap between germline ends came to 10 bases. Looked up from germline, CDR1 is GTSNPN and CDR2 is SVGIG (reference sequence). CDR3 DNA: TGTGCCTGGAGTGTGCTAGGCGGATACAATGAGCAGTTCTTC. It codes for CAWSVLGGYNEQFF.

The chain employs TRBV9 and TRBJ1-2; TRBD1 aligns across 8 bases. The germline V gene encodes CDR1 SGDLS and CDR2 YYNGEE. There are 14 residues in the CDR3. Trimming took 6 bases from V and 0 from J; bases not matched to a gene: 4. The DNA for the CDR3 is TGTGCCAGCACCCCGGACAGGGCTAACTATGGCTACACCTTC. Translating it yields CASTPDRANYGYTF.

In nucleotides, the CDR3 is TGTGCCAGAAGCCCCCGGGGGGGCCGCAGAATCCAAGAGACCCAGTACTTC. Its translation: CARSPRGGRRIQETQYF. The rearrangement links TRBV5-3 to TRBJ2-5; 8 bases match TRBD2. TRBV5-3 is reported as an ORF; its role is uncertain. V dropped 4 bases and J dropped 1; count of bases not matched to a gene: 12. This CDR3 region has 17 residues.

The chain is built from TRBV11-3 and TRBJ1-6; the D gene is possibly TRBD1 (6 bases). Per germline, CDR1 SGHNT and CDR2 YENEEA. The V and J ends lost 3 bases and 7 bases respectively, with 13 bases between them. There are 15 residues in the CDR3. The CDR3 sequence is CASSFGQNLNSPLHF. The CDR3 DNA sequence: TGTGCCAGCAGCTTCGGACAGAACCTAAATTCACCCCTCCACTTT.

V is TRBV5-1 and J is TRBJ2-7; 7 nucleotides line up with TRBD1. This CDR3 region has 15 residues. V was clipped by 0 bases and J by 3 bases; unmatched bases: 6. The V gene's germline CDR1 is SGHRS and CDR2 YFSETQ. CDR3 amino acids: CASSLDRGDIYEQYF. The CDR3 coding sequence is TGCGCCAGCAGCTTGGACAGGGGTGATATCTACGAGCAGTACTTC.

V gene TRBV19 combines with J gene TRBJ1-6, with a tentative D call TRBD1 (6 bases). With 5 bases removed from V and 7 bases from J, the gap between germline ends came to 15 bases. Germline CDR1 is LNHDA and CDR2 is SQIVND (reference sequence). The CDR3 has 15 amino acids. CDR3 region: CASSPRAGANSPLHF. The CDR3, as DNA: TGTGCCAGTAGTCCCCGGGCAGGGGCGAATTCACCCCTCCACTTT.

This rearrangement joins TRBV5-1 to TRBJ2-5, with 7 nucleotides matching TRBD1. There are 14 residues in the CDR3. CDR1 SGHRS and CDR2 YFSETQ come from the germline V gene. Losses at the gene ends were 0 bases for V and 1 base for J; bases not matched to a gene: 0. CDR3: CASSLGDSQETQYF. The CDR3, as DNA: TGCGCCAGCAGCTTGGGGGACAGCCAAGAGACCCAGTACTTC.

This clone is a singleton in its sample. The genes are TRBV7-8 and TRBJ2-7, with D possibly being TRBD1 (5 bases). The germline V gene encodes CDR1 SGHVS and CDR2 FQNEAQ. This CDR3 spans 15 amino acids. The V end was cut by 1 base, the J end by 4 bases, with 14 bases between. The chain's CDR3 is CASSLVDTSSYEQYF. In nucleotides, the CDR3 is TGTGCCAGCAGCTTAGTGGACACGTCCTCTTACGAGCAGTACTTC.

The chain carries TRBV4-1 and TRBJ1-2, with 7 bases lining up with TRBD1. CDR1 is MGHRA and CDR2 is YSYEKL in the germline V gene. J gave up 2 bases and V 2 bases, and 5 bases lay outside the gene matches. The CDR3 runs to 15 residues. CDR3 in DNA: TGCGCCAGCAGCCAACGGACAGGCTCCAACTATGGCTACACCTTC. Protein sequence: CASSQRTGSNYGYTF.